These T cell receptor beta chains were read from a single sample in a study of identical twins. TCRdb re-called the 5' RACE reads with MiXCR, one entry per CDR3 protein. The repertoire consists of about 500,000 distinct CDR3 sequences, with around 15% occurring once and the leading ten covering 0.8% to 1%. The data were also submitted as part of a second study, on yellow fever vaccine responses in identical twins.

The sequencing input was CD4+ T cells sorted from blood. These receptors came from a woman under 30 in good health. CDR3s include the opening cysteine and the closing phenylalanine or tryptophan. The order of the fields is clone size, V gene, J gene, D gene, CDR3 protein, CDR3 DNA. A D gene is named only where the DNA matches it firmly. Size tells how often a clone was seen (once, few, many) or the class of an expanded clone, and some rows leave it out.

.	TRBV20-1	TRBJ2-3	TRBD2	CSARESGRGVDTQYF	TGCAGTGCTAGAGAAAGCGGGAGGGGTGTAGATACGCAGTATTTT
.	TRBV6-6	TRBJ2-7	.	CASSYLERYEQYF	TGTGCCAGCAGTTACTTGGAGAGGTACGAGCAGTACTTC
.	TRBV20-1	TRBJ2-3	.	CSARESKRTDTQYF	TGCAGTGCTAGGGAAAGCAAACGCACAGATACGCAGTATTTT
.	TRBV20-1	TRBJ2-1	TRBD2	CSASVLAGSYNEQFF	TGCAGTGCTAGCGTACTAGCGGGATCCTACAATGAGCAGTTCTTC
few	TRBV12-3/TRBV12-4	TRBJ2-3	TRBD2	CASSPGGTGTDTQYF	TGTGCCAGCAGTCCCGGGGGGACGGGGACAGATACGCAGTATTTT
few	TRBV20-1	TRBJ1-1	.	CIAPGTVNTEAFF	TGCATTGCACCCGGGACGGTGAACACTGAAGCTTTCTTT
few	TRBV7-2	TRBJ2-5	TRBD2	CASTSSGGASTRETQYF	TGTGCCAGCACCTCTAGCGGGGGGGCTTCTACCCGAGAGACCCAGTACTTC
.	TRBV3-1	TRBJ2-1	.	CASSPRRGITYNEQFF	TGTGCCAGCAGCCCAAGGCGCGGGATTACCTACAATGAGCAGTTCTTC
many	TRBV12-5	TRBJ1-2	TRBD1	CASGLVPGNRGPSGYTF	TGTGCTAGTGGTTTGGTACCGGGAAACAGGGGGCCTAGTGGCTACACCTTC
.	TRBV11-1	TRBJ2-4	.	CASSLAAIGQAKNIQYF	TGTGCCAGCAGCTTGGCAGCAATAGGACAAGCCAAAAACATTCAGTACTTC
.	TRBV7-9	TRBJ2-2	.	CASSSWRVNTGELFF	TGTGCCAGCAGCAGTTGGCGGGTCAACACCGGGGAGCTGTTTTTT
many	TRBV18	TRBJ2-7	TRBD1	CASSPRQGLYEQYF	TGTGCCAGCTCACCACGACAGGGCCTCTACGAGCAGTACTTC
.	TRBV6-1	TRBJ2-5	TRBD2	CASRRLAGAGSQETQYF	TGTGCCAGCAGACGACTAGCGGGGGCCGGGAGCCAAGAGACCCAGTACTTC
.	TRBV5-6	TRBJ1-2	.	CASSLGSHGYTF	TGTGCCAGCAGCTTGGGCAGCCATGGCTACACCTTC
few	TRBV28	TRBJ2-3	.	CASSLVVPDTQYF	TGTGCCAGCAGTTTAGTTGTTCCGGATACGCAGTATTTT
few	TRBV3-1	TRBJ2-1	TRBD2	CASSPILAGGPNEQFF	TGTGCCAGCAGCCCAATCCTAGCGGGGGGGCCGAATGAGCAGTTCTTC
.	TRBV5-5	TRBJ2-3	TRBD2	CASSLVGLAAHTQYF	TGTGCCAGCAGTTTGGTCGGACTAGCGGCCCATACGCAGTATTTT
many	TRBV6-6	TRBJ1-2	TRBD1	CASRVTGGPGYTF	TGTGCCAGCAGGGTGACAGGGGGCCCTGGCTACACCTTC